These 18 T cell receptor beta chains share one sample of origin, sequenced in a study of T cell responses to AZD1222 COVID-19 vaccine. The table came from immunoSEQ multiplex PCR; TCRdb's copy has only in-frame clones and leaves some out. Of 150,000 to 200,000 clones in the sample, just over 90% are singletons; the top ten hold about 3.9%. The sample here was peripheral blood, taken on day 0 of AZD1222 vaccination. The receptor source for this set is an adult in good health.

The chain carries TRBV2 and TRBJ2-7, with 10 nucleotides matching TRBD1. Germline V lookup: CDR1 SNHLY, CDR2 FYNNEI. This CDR3 region has 15 residues. V was pared by 5 bases and J by 1 base, with 5 bases of the junction left unmatched. DNA of the CDR3: TGTGCCAGCAGTCCTTGGACAGGGGGTTCCTACGAGCAGTACTTC. Its translation: CASSPWTGGSYEQYF.

This chain links TRBV11-1 with TRBJ1-1, with 7 bases identical to TRBD1. Germline V lookup: CDR1 SGHAT, CDR2 FQDESV (reference sequence). Germline trimming cut 5 bases from V and 11 bases from J; bases unmatched to any gene: 8. CDR3 size: 12 residues. The CDR3 region has the DNA TGTGCCAGCAGCGTCCCTAGGGGGCATGCTTTCTTT. This gives the protein CASSVPRGHAFF.

The chain couples TRBV6-1 to TRBJ2-1, with 7 positions matching TRBD2. J gave up 3 bases and V 2 bases, and 4 bases lay outside the gene matches. CDR1 is MNHNS, CDR2 SASEGT, per germline. The CDR3 length is 15 residues. For the CDR3, the DNA is TGTGCCAGCAGTGAATGGGGGGGAAACTACAATGAGCAGTTCTTC. Residues: CASSEWGGNYNEQFF.

The gene calls are TRBV27 and TRBJ2-7; 13 nucleotides match TRBD2. V shed 5 bases, J shed 3 bases, and the junction held 7 bases outside the gene matches. Germline values: CDR1 MNHEY, CDR2 SMNVEV (reference sequence). The CDR3 is made up of 16 amino acids. The CDR3 sequence: CASSQIRTSGSYEQYF. Here the CDR3 DNA reads TGTGCCAGCAGTCAAATCCGGACTAGCGGGAGCTACGAGCAGTACTTC.

The CDR3 reads CASSPTVEGLSGYTF. The CDR3 DNA is TGTGCCAGCAGCCCGACTGTGGAGGGGTTAAGTGGCTACACCTTC. This chain uses TRBV6-4 with TRBJ1-2; tentative D call: TRBD1 (5 bases). V lost 6 bases and J 7 bases, leaving 21 bases between the germline ends. Germline-derived CDR1 and CDR2 are MRHNA and SNTAGT. This CDR3 comprises 15 residues.

The table lists this clone with a count of one. The V gene is TRBV14, the J gene TRBJ2-3; D gene unclear. The germline V gene encodes CDR1 SGHDN and CDR2 FVKESK. Trimming stripped 3 bases from V and 4 bases from J, with 2 bases between. CDR3 size: 11 residues. CDR3 residues: CASSHADTQYF. The CDR3 coding sequence is TGTGCCAGCAGCCATGCAGATACGCAGTATTTT. The complete variable domain, with remaining parts taken from reference TRBV14 and TRBJ2-3, reads EAGVTQFPSHSVIEKGQTVTLRCDPISGHDNLYWYRRVMGKEIKFLLHFVKESKQDESGMPNNRFLAERTGGTYSTLKVQPAELEDSGVYFCASSHADTQYFGPGTRLTVL.

The chain has TRBV12-3 or TRBV12-4 and TRBJ2-7; tentative D call: TRBD2 (6 bases). The CDR3 is made up of 13 amino acids. The V end was cut by 6 bases, the J end by 1 base, with 10 bases between. The CDR3 coding sequence is TGTGCCAGCAGAGTTAGCGGATCCTACGAGCAGTACTTC. The encoded protein is CASRVSGSYEQYF.

This chain joins TRBV11-3 and TRBJ2-1; 11 bases are shared with TRBD2. This CDR3 spans 17 amino acids. Per germline, CDR1 SGHNT and CDR2 YENEEA. Trimming took 5 bases from V and 6 from J; bases not matched to a gene: 12. Written as DNA, the CDR3 is TGTGCCAGCAGCAAGGAAGCGGGACTAGCGGAACTCAATGAGCAGTTCTTC. It codes for CASSKEAGLAELNEQFF.

V is TRBV28 and J is TRBJ1-1; 7 nucleotides line up with TRBD1. Germline V gives CDR1 MDHEN, CDR2 SYDVKM. J was trimmed by 1 base and V by 5 bases; bases with no gene match: 10. The length of the CDR3 is 16 residues. CDR3 bases: TGTGCCAGCAGTCCCGCCCCGGGACAGAGGAACACTGAAGCTTTCTTT. The encoded protein is CASSPAPGQRNTEAFF.

This clone appeared once. This chain connects TRBV6-5 to TRBJ2-2; D gene unclear. Germline V gives CDR1 MNHEY, CDR2 SVGAGI. Trimming removed 2 bases from V and 0 bases from J, with 10 bases in between. The CDR3 runs to 16 residues. Here the CDR3 DNA reads TGTGCCAGCAGTTACCACAGCGAGGCGAACACCGGGGAGCTGTTTTTT. This gives the protein CASSYHSEANTGELFF.

The chain links TRBV3-1 (or the pseudogene TRBV3-2) to TRBJ2-7, with 12 bases lining up with TRBD2. The length of the CDR3 is 17 residues. J lost 0 bases, V lost 1 base, and 4 bases had no gene match. The germline CDR1 and CDR2 sequences are LGHDT and YNNKEL (reference sequence). The CDR3 here is CASSQVLAGGSSYEQYF. In DNA, the CDR3 is TGTGCCAGCAGCCAAGTCCTAGCGGGAGGGAGCTCCTACGAGCAGTACTTC.

The J gene is TRBJ1-1, the V gene TRBV19; D gene unclear. Trimming left V 3 bases short and J 7 bases short, with 9 bases between. The CDR3 is 12 amino acids. The germline CDR1 and CDR2 sequences are LNHDA and SQIVND (reference sequence). CDR3 sequence reads: CASSMWTREAFF. The CDR3 DNA reads as TGTGCCAGTAGTATGTGGACGCGTGAAGCTTTCTTT.

This clone was counted once. The V gene is TRBV9, the J gene TRBJ1-4, with 7 bases fitting TRBD1. CDR1 and CDR2 from the germline V gene are SGDLS and YYNGEE. The junction had 9 bases not matched to a gene; V was cut back by 2 bases and J by 8 bases. The CDR3 has 15 residues. The CDR3 coding sequence is TGTGCCAGCAGCGTTTTCCAGGGGGGTGGCGAAAAACTGTTTTTT. Translating it yields CASSVFQGGGEKLFF.

V gene TRBV19 combines with J gene TRBJ1-1; D is uncertain. Germline CDR1 is LNHDA and CDR2 is SQIVND (reference sequence). CDR3 size: 13 residues. Trimming removed 2 bases from V and 5 bases from J, with 9 bases in between. As DNA, the CDR3 is TGTGCCAGTAGTATACCCCCGGGTACTGAAGCTTTCTTT. This translates into CASSIPPGTEAFF.

This chain's CDR3 is CASSQDRGIQAGGPREQFF. DNA of the CDR3: TGTGCCAGCAGCCAAGATAGGGGGATTCAAGCGGGAGGGCCACGTGAGCAGTTCTTC. The V gene is TRBV14, the J gene TRBJ2-1, with TRBD2 matching 10 bases. The CDR3 consists of 19 residues. The ends lost 0 bases at V and 9 bases at J; junction bases unmatched: 17. Germline V gene sequence: CDR1 SGHDN, CDR2 FVKESK.

The V gene is TRBV5-8, the J gene TRBJ1-1; 8 bases agree with TRBD1. The CDR3 spans 16 residues. The germline V gene encodes CDR1 SGHTS and CDR2 YDEGEE. J was trimmed by 0 bases and V by 5 bases; bases with no gene match: 9. CDR3 nucleotide sequence: TGTGCCAGCAGACGAGGACAGGGCCTCATGAACACTGAAGCTTTCTTT. The encoded protein is CASRRGQGLMNTEAFF.

This chain links TRBV6-1 with TRBJ1-5; 7 bases match TRBD1. The V segment lost 1 base and the J segment 7 bases; nucleotides outside the gene matches: 4. This CDR3 is 14 amino acids long. In germline, CDR1 is MNHNS, CDR2 SASEGT. The CDR3 coding sequence is TGTGCCAGCAGTGAAGTTAGGGACAGCCAGCCCCAGCATTTT. Protein: CASSEVRDSQPQHF.

The chain employs TRBV18 and TRBJ2-5; maybe TRBD2 (5 bases). V was clipped by 2 bases and J by 5 bases, with 15 bases between them. Per the germline V gene, CDR1 is KGHSH and CDR2 is LQKENI. CDR3 length: 15 amino acids. This chain's CDR3 is CASSPTPGGGETQYF. The CDR3 region has the DNA TGTGCCAGCTCACCAACCCCAGGAGGCGGGGAGACCCAGTACTTC. Complete variable domain (other parts from reference TRBV18 and TRBJ2-5): NAGVMQNPRHLVRRRGQEARLRCSPMKGHSHVYWYRQLPEEGLKFMVYLQKENIIDESGMPKERFSAEFPKEGPSILRIQQVVRGDSAAYFCASSPTPGGGETQYFGPGTRLLVL.